The clone carrying this T cell receptor (beta chain) was seen a handful of times. The use of a sample-barcoded 5' primer and a J-beta primer mix characterized a second PCR of about 7 to 12 cycles. TCRdb re-called the 5' RACE reads through MiXCR, storing one row per CDR3 protein. The sample includes about 650,000 distinct CDR3 sequences, about a third of them seen just once. The amount of total RNA extracted per sample was at least 6 micrograms. The data stem from a study of blood T cells in healthy people across ages. Germline assignment: CDR1 DFQATT and CDR2 SNEGSKA (reference sequence). Trimming pared 3 bases from V and 0 bases from J, leaving 15 bases between. The CDR3 has 15 residues.

The chain is built from TRBV20-1 and TRBJ2-7; the D is unclear. Sequences were obtained from blood. The TCR originated in a woman aged 80 or over in good health. The CDR3 DNA reads TGCAGTGCTAGTGACCACTTACTAAGCTCCTACGAGCAGTACTTC. Its protein is CSASDHLLSSYEQYF.